This T cell receptor beta chain emerged from a study of cytomegalovirus exposure and HLA in healthy donors. Overall study results and limits: Later examination showed HLA-associated TCR beta chains had greater clonal expansion than equally common others. Later analysis associated a missense DCLRE1C variant with TCR beta V- and J-gene trimming.

As for this clone: Its antigen is not known. A junction boundary mismatches the germline segment, possibly from a read error.

PCR primers comprised 60 Vbeta and 13 Jbeta primers. Only in-frame clones appear in the TCRdb table, and some are missing; sequencing was by immunoSEQ multiplex PCR. The repertoire holds 100,000 to 150,000 clones, with around 78% as singletons. CDR3 length: 11 residues. Germline CDR1 reads SQVTM; CDR2 reads ANQGSEA. The genes are TRBV29-1 and TRBJ2-7; D might be TRBD2 (5 bases). The sample consisted of PBMCs. This clonotype originated in a young woman in good health and CMV-seronegative. The DNA of the CDR3 is TGCAGCGCTGAAGGACCGGGGGAGCAGTACTTC. Translated: CSAEGPGEQYF.